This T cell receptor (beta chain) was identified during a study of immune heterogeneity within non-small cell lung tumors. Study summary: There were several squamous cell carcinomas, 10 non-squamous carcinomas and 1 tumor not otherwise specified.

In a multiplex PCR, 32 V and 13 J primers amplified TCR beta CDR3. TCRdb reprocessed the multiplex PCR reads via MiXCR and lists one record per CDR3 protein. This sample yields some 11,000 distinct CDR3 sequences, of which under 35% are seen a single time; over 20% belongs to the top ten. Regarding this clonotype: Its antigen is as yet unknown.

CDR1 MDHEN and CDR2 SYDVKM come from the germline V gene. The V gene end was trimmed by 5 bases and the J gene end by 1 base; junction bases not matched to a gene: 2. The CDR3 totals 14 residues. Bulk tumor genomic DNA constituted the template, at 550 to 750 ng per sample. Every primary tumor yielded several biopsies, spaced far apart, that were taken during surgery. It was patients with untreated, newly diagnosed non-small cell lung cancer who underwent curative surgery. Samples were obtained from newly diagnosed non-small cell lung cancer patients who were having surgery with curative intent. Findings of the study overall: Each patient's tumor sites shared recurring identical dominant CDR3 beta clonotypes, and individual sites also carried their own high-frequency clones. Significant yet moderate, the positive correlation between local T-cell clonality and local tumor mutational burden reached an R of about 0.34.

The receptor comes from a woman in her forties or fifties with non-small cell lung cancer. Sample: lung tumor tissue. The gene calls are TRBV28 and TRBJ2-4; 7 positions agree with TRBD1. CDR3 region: CASSPQGAKNIQYF. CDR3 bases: TGTGCCAGCAGTCCACAGGGGGCCAAAAACATTCAGTACTTC. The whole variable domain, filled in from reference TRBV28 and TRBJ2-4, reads DVKVTQSSRYLVKRTGEKVFLECVQDMDHENMFWYRQDPGLGLRLIYFSYDVKMKEKGDIPEGYSVSREKKERFSLILESASTNQTSMYLCASSPQGAKNIQYFGAGTRLSVL.